The TCR beta chain under discussion was sequenced for a study of blood T cell repertoires in COVID-19. This CDR3 is built from 16 residues. The germline gives CDR1 LNHDA, CDR2 SQIVND (reference sequence). J gave up 5 bases and V 1 base, and 4 bases lay outside the gene matches. Repertoires were generated with immunoSEQ multiplex PCR, while TCRdb's copy carries only in-frame clones and drops some. Of about 150,000 clones in the sample, about 87% were seen once. The source is a man between 60 and 70 years old with COVID-19, enrolled during active disease. The specimen sequenced was peripheral blood. The rearrangement uses TRBV19 and TRBJ2-3, with 12 positions matching TRBD2. The CDR3 DNA is TGTGCCAGTAGTATAGGACTAGCGGGAGTGGGAGATACGCAGTATTTT. Its translation: CASSIGLAGVGDTQYF.